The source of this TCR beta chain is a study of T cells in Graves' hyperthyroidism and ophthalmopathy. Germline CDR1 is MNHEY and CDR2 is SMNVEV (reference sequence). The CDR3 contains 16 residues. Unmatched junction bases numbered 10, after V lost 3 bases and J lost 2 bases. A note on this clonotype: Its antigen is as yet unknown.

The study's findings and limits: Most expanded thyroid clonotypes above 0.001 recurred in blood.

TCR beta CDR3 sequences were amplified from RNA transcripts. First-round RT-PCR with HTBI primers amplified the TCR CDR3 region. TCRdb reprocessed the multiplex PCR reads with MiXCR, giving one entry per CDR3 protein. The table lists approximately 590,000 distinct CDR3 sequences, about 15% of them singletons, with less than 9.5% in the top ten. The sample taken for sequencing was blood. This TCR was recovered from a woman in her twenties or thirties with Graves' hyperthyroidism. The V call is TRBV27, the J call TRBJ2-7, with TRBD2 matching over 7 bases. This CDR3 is CASSFLFAGVTYEQYF. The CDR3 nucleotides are TGTGCCAGCAGTTTCCTTTTTGCGGGAGTTACCTACGAGCAGTACTTC.